This passage covers 17 T cell receptor beta chains from one sample sequenced in a study of shared clonotypes between healthy human individuals. TCRdb's table, derived via immunoSEQ multiplex PCR, lists solely in-frame clones and lacks some. The sample yields roughly 490,000 clones, about three quarters seen once. Material for sequencing was PBMCs. The receptors originated from a woman between 40 and 50 years old in good health. Some clones in this sample may be carry-over from other donors' samples.

This clone came up a few times. This sequence joins TRBV7-2 and TRBJ1-1, with unresolved D. Germline values: CDR1 SGHTA, CDR2 FQGNSA. The CDR3 has 14 residues. V was trimmed by 1 base and J by 5 bases, leaving 11 bases between them. The CDR3 coding sequence is TGTGCCAGCAGCTTAGTGAACGATGGTACTGAAGCTTTCTTT. Translating it yields CASSLVNDGTEAFF.

The rearrangement uses TRBV2 and TRBJ2-7, with TRBD2 matching over 8 bases. V dropped 2 bases and J dropped 3; count of bases not matched to a gene: 3. There are 14 residues in the CDR3. CDR1 SNHLY and CDR2 FYNNEI come from the germline V gene. CDR3 sequence: CASSEFSGNYEQYF. DNA of the CDR3: TGTGCCAGCAGTGAATTTAGCGGGAACTACGAGCAGTACTTC. Full variable domain (rest looked up from reference TRBV2 and TRBJ2-7): EPEVTQTPSHQVTQMGQEVILRCVPISNHLYFYWYRQILGQKVEFLVSFYNNEISEKSEIFDDQFSVERPDGSNFTLKIRSTKLEDSAMYFCASSEFSGNYEQYFGPGTRLTVT.

The chain couples TRBV9 to TRBJ2-7, with TRBD1 identical over 7 bases. The length of the CDR3 is 14 residues. From germline, CDR1 is SGDLS and CDR2 YYNGEE. The junction had 5 bases not matched to a gene; V was cut back by 1 base and J by 4 bases. In DNA, the CDR3 is TGTGCCAGCAGCGTAAACAGGGGTGGTTACGAGCAGTACTTC. As protein: CASSVNRGGYEQYF.

J is TRBJ2-7 and V is TRBV10-3; TRBD1 matches at 7 bases. V was clipped by 11 bases and J by 0 bases; unmatched bases: 7. This CDR3 has 13 residues. The germline gives CDR1 ENHRY, CDR2 SYGVKD. The CDR3 DNA is TGTGCCTCAGGACAGGACATCTCCTACGAGCAGTACTTC. It specifies CASGQDISYEQYF.

The chain employs TRBV19 and TRBJ2-5, with unresolved D. CDR3 length: 15 residues. CDR1 and CDR2 from the germline V gene are LNHDA and SQIVND (reference sequence). V gave up 6 bases and J gave up 3 bases, with 17 bases separating them. The CDR3 nucleotides are TGTGCCAGTAGCCCATCCGCAGGACGGGAAGAGACCCAGTACTTC. Amino acids: CASSPSAGREETQYF.

This clone was seen once. The likely explanation is a read error, given a far larger clone one base away. J is TRBJ2-7 and V is TRBV11-2; 9 bases are shared with TRBD1. The germline V gene has CDR1 SGHAT and CDR2 FQNNGV. The CDR3 is 15 residues long. The CDR3 spells CASGLGQGPRHEQYF. The CDR3 nucleotides read TGTGCCAGCGGCTTAGGACAGGGGCCGCGGCACGAGCAGTACTTC.

As regards this clone: A far larger clone is one nucleotide away, so this likely arose from a read error. CDR3 sequence (DNA): TGTACCAGCAGCCCGGGGCCCGGGACAGGGGTGTTTGAGCAGTTCTTC. Its protein product is CTSSPGPGTGVFEQFF. This chain links TRBV7-9 with TRBJ2-1; 10 positions agree with TRBD1. Germline V gives CDR1 SEHNR, CDR2 FQNEAQ (reference sequence). The CDR3 is 16 amino acids.

Regarding this clone: One junction end does not reproduce the germline sequence, and a read error may be involved. The J gene is TRBJ2-3, the V gene TRBV19; D is ambiguous. The CDR3 consists of 12 residues. In germline, CDR1 is LNHDA, CDR2 SQIVND (reference sequence). Here the CDR3 DNA reads TGTGCCAGTAGCCGGCCCACAAATACGCAGTATTTT. Translated, it gives CASSRPTNTQYF.

The V gene is TRBV5-4, the J gene TRBJ2-3; 14 bases are shared with TRBD2. Germline lookup yields CDR1 SGHNT and CDR2 YYREEE (reference sequence). The CDR3 is 18 residues long. Germline trimming cut 3 bases from V and 2 bases from J; bases unmatched to any gene: 8. The CDR3 here is CASSWGLAGVSSTDTQYF. DNA of the CDR3: TGTGCCAGCAGCTGGGGACTAGCGGGAGTGTCTTCCACAGATACGCAGTATTTT.

The J gene is TRBJ1-4, the V gene TRBV5-4, with unresolved D. The germline V and J ends were trimmed by 0 bases and 5 bases, with 11 bases remaining between them. The germline gives CDR1 SGHNT, CDR2 YYREEE (reference sequence). The CDR3 contains 15 residues. The CDR3 region is CASSLGGRPNEKLFF. CDR3 coding DNA: TGTGCCAGCAGCTTGGGGGGTCGCCCAAATGAAAAACTGTTTTTT. The full variable domain, completed using reference TRBV5-4 and TRBJ1-4, is ETGVTQSPTHLIKTRGQQVTLRCSSQSGHNTVSWYQQALGQGPQFIFQYYREEENGRGNFPPRFSGLQFPNYSSELNVNALELDDSALYLCASSLGGRPNEKLFFGSGTQLSVL.

The chain carries TRBV12-5 and TRBJ2-5; 10 nucleotides line up with TRBD1. The CDR3 totals 16 residues. CDR1 is LGHNT, CDR2 FRNRAP, per germline. Trimming cost V 6 bases and J 0 bases; bases outside gene matches: 7. The CDR3 DNA sequence: TGTGCTAGTGGCATAGGGACAGGGGCCGACCAAGAGACCCAGTACTTC. This encodes CASGIGTGADQETQYF.

This rearrangement joins TRBV2 to TRBJ2-4; D not certain. CDR3 length: 14 residues. Trimming shortened V by 3 bases and J by 4 bases, and 10 bases separated the two germline ends. Germline loops: CDR1 SNHLY, CDR2 FYNNEI. CDR3 DNA: TGTGCCAGCAGTGAGCGAGAACAGAAAAACATTCAGTACTTC. Encoded protein: CASSEREQKNIQYF.

The rearrangement joins TRBV30 to TRBJ2-1; a weak D match, TRBD1 (6 bases). CDR1 and CDR2 from the germline V gene are GTSNPN and SVGIG (reference sequence). CDR3 length: 15 amino acids. V was clipped by 3 bases and J by 0 bases, with 12 bases between them. For the CDR3, the DNA is TGTGCCTGGAGGGAATTGGACAGCTCCTACAATGAGCAGTTCTTC. This codes for CAWRELDSSYNEQFF.

The table lists this clone with a few counts. V is TRBV30 and J is TRBJ2-1; D is uncertain. Trimming took 2 bases from V and 0 from J, leaving 8 bases between them. The germline V gene encodes CDR1 GTSNPN and CDR2 SVGIG (reference sequence). The CDR3 has 14 residues. The chain's CDR3 is CAWSSTNSYNEQFF. The CDR3 DNA is TGTGCCTGGAGTAGCACAAACTCCTACAATGAGCAGTTCTTC.

The V and J genes are TRBV2 and TRBJ2-5; the D is unclear. V was pared by 4 bases and J by 5 bases, with 5 bases between. This CDR3 has 11 residues. Germline CDR1 reads SNHLY; CDR2 reads FYNNEI. CDR3 coding DNA: TGTGCCAGCAGTGCTGTGGAGACCCAGTACTTC. This translates into CASSAVETQYF. Full variable domain (missing parts from reference TRBV2 and TRBJ2-5): EPEVTQTPSHQVTQMGQEVILRCVPISNHLYFYWYRQILGQKVEFLVSFYNNEISEKSEIFDDQFSVERPDGSNFTLKIRSTKLEDSAMYFCASSAVETQYFGPGTRLLVL.

The genes are TRBV9 and TRBJ2-1; 9 nucleotides agree with TRBD2. Per the germline V gene, CDR1 is SGDLS and CDR2 is YYNGEE. This CDR3 has 17 residues. With V trimmed by 2 bases and J by 4 bases, 10 bases remained unmatched. CDR3 bases: TGTGCCAGCAGCGTTAGCGGGAGCCAACAAGGGTACAATGAGCAGTTCTTC. It yields the protein CASSVSGSQQGYNEQFF.

On this clone: This sample also contains other DNA sequences that code for the same CDR3. The chain couples TRBV11-2 to TRBJ1-5; perhaps TRBD1 as D (5 bases). The V end was cut by 3 bases, the J end by 4 bases, with 7 bases between. The CDR3 is 13 amino acids. In germline, CDR1 is SGHAT, CDR2 FQNNGV. The CDR3 DNA reads as TGTGCCAGCAGCTTTGGGGGAAATCAGCCCCAGCATTTT. This translates into CASSFGGNQPQHF.